Here is one TCR beta chain with its context. Its antigen is not yet known. Within one base of it there is no much larger clone, and no base qualities were kept. The record originates from a study of OX40 agonist ivuxolimab in advanced cancers. As for the study more broadly: Ivuxolimab was a fully human IgG2 agonistic monoclonal antibody targeting the costimulatory receptor OX40 (CD134). The paper reports the monotherapy dose-escalation portion (N = 52 patients) of the phase I ivuxolimab trial. Intravenous ivuxolimab was administered to patients every 2 weeks at six dose levels: 0.01, 0.1, 0.3, 1.5, 3 and 10 mg/kg. Patients were allowed to have had prior anti-PD-1, anti-PD-L1 or anti-CTLA-4 therapy, and less than 45% of the dose-escalation patients had previously received checkpoint inhibitors. The purpose of peripheral TCRbeta sequencing was to test whether ivuxolimab changed TCR sequence diversity and led to clonal T-cell expansion. Among the approximately 50 dose-escalation patients, approximately 20 had hepatocellular carcinoma, around 15 melanoma, 9 renal cell carcinoma and 9 head and neck cancer. The dose-escalation cohort was 82.7% male with a mean age of approximately 60 years, ranging from roughly 20 to 85. Partial responses occurred in three dose-escalation patients: two with cutaneous melanoma and one with hepatocellular carcinoma. Points the paper makes about the study in general: Which antigens the clonally expanded peripheral T cells were specific for was not determined. On average, CD8+ T cells showed more expanded clones than CD4+ T cells after ivuxolimab. In partial responders in the 0.1-3.0 mg/kg groups, normalized peripheral clonal expansion was found to be among the lowest, especially among CD8+ T cells. Low levels of normalized T-cell clonal expansion were also seen in some patients who did not respond. At doses of 0.1 to 3.0 mg/kg, clonal expansion of both CD4+ and CD8+ T cells in blood was seen between baseline and week 6.

Genomic DNA was isolated from the sorted cells so that the TCRbeta CDR3 region could be sequenced. TCRbeta CDR3 regions were sequenced using the immunoSEQ Assay. The table comes from immuneACCESS by way of TCRdb, which keeps in-frame sequences with V and J called. Part of the clones is missing from these tables; in studies checked, under half for an unresolved V gene and the rest for unknown reasons. Across this sample there are 60,000 to 70,000 clones, with over 75% seen only once. The top ten hold 0.25% to 0.3% of the sample. Measured from the cysteine to the phenylalanine, the CDR3 is 12 residues long. Only the CDR3 part of the read is kept: 36 bases, read in frame from the first base. The CDR1 and CDR2 encoded by the germline V gene are SGHNT and YENEEA. Deletion took 5 bases off V and 8 bases off J, with a span of 11 bases between the germline ends. Patients with autoimmune disease history or receiving systemic immunosuppression were excluded from the trial. Peripheral blood for TCR sequencing was drawn from every dose cohort at baseline, at cycle 4 day 1 and at cycle 7 day 1. The samples were taken from a phase I, first-in-human, multicenter, open-label dose-escalation trial of ivuxolimab. Adults with locally advanced or metastatic melanoma, renal cell carcinoma, hepatocellular carcinoma or head and neck squamous cell carcinoma were enrolled in the trial. Before TCR sequencing, CD4+ T cells and CD8+ T cells from peripheral blood were sorted into separate populations.

This material consisted of CD4+ or CD8+ T cells sorted from blood, taken in a trial of the OX40 agonist ivuxolimab. Here the chain combines TRBV11-3 and TRBJ2-3; the D segment could be TRBD1, given 5 matching bases. The sequence was obtained from an adult with an advanced solid tumor such as melanoma, head and neck, liver or kidney cancer. The DNA reads as follows: TGTGCCAGCAGCGCATCCCAGGGTACGCAGTATTTT. The translation is CASSASQGTQYF.